Listed below are T cell receptor beta chains from one sample, sequenced in a study of cytomegalovirus exposure and HLA in healthy donors. Produced via immunoSEQ multiplex PCR; TCRdb's table is partial and in-frame only. The table has some 120,000 clones, over 80% seen once. Specimen: PBMCs. These receptor sequences come from a man over 45 in good health and CMV-seronegative. CDR3s include the opening cysteine and the closing phenylalanine or tryptophan. The D gene is left open where the match is weak. Size values are once, few and many counts, or a class for expanded clones, and some rows have none.

cdr3_nt cdr3_aa j_call v_call d_call clone_size
TGTGCCAGTAGTATAGATAGGGGTAATCAGCCCCAGCATTTT CASSIDRGNQPQHF TRBJ1-5 TRBV19 . .
TGCGCCAGCAGCTTGATGGGGGGCACTGAAGCTTTCTTT CASSLMGGTEAFF TRBJ1-1 TRBV5-1 . .
TGTGCCAGCACCCCGGGACAGGTCTCGTATTTGACTGAAGCTTTCTTT CASTPGQVSYLTEAFF TRBJ1-1 TRBV28 TRBD1 .
TGTGCCAGCAGTTTATCGATTCGGCGGGATGGCACAGATACGCAGTATTTT CASSLSIRRDGTDTQYF TRBJ2-3 TRBV27 . once
TGTGCCAGCAGCGACAGGGAACTGAGGCAGCCCCAGCATTTT CASSDRELRQPQHF TRBJ1-5 TRBV5-5 TRBD1 .
TGTGCCAGCAGCGACTTACTAGCGGGAGGGCATGAGCAGTTCTTC CASSDLLAGGHEQFF TRBJ2-1 TRBV9 TRBD2 few
TGCGCCAGCAGCCCGGGACAGGCGTACCAAGAGACCCAGTACTTC CASSPGQAYQETQYF TRBJ2-5 TRBV5-1 TRBD1 once
TGCGCCAGCAGCCACCCCCCCCTGGCCGTCGCCTTAAGCACAGATACGCAGTATTTT CASSHPPLAVALSTDTQYF TRBJ2-3 TRBV4-1 . .
TGTGCCAGCAGACGCGGACAGGGGGCACTGAACACTGAAGCTTTCTTT CASRRGQGALNTEAFF TRBJ1-1 TRBV28 TRBD1 few
TGTGCCAGCAGCTTAAGACTAGCGGGAATGCTATGGGAGACCCAGTACTTC CASSLRLAGMLWETQYF TRBJ2-5 TRBV13 TRBD2 .
TGTGCCAGCAGCCCGGGGGGGGTGGGCAAAAACATTCAGTACTTC CASSPGGVGKNIQYF TRBJ2-4 TRBV5-6 TRBD2 .
TGTGCCAGCTCACCACCGGGGGGGCCCCAGCATTTT CASSPPGGPQHF TRBJ1-5 TRBV18 . .
TGTGCCAGTAGTATGAGTGGGGACAGGGGGCGTCAGCCCCAGCATTTT CASSMSGDRGRQPQHF TRBJ1-5 TRBV19 TRBD1 .
TGTGCCAGTAGTAACGGACAGGGACCGTCCACTAGCACAGATACGCAGTATTTT CASSNGQGPSTSTDTQYF TRBJ2-3 TRBV19 TRBD1 .
TGTGCCAGCAGTCGAGGGCGGGAGGGTCGCGGGCAGTACTTC CASSRGREGRGQYF TRBJ2-7 TRBV6-5 TRBD2 .
TGTGCCAGCAGCTGGGGGAGGTCCCCAGGGCCCCAGCATTTT CASSWGRSPGPQHF TRBJ1-5 TRBV5-6 . .
TGTGCCAGCAGCTTTTCCGTATGGGCTGAGCAGTTCTTC CASSFSVWAEQFF TRBJ2-1 TRBV7-2 . .
TGCAGCGTTGCTTCTCGGACAGGGACTAACGAGCAGTACTTC CSVASRTGTNEQYF TRBJ2-7 TRBV29-1 . .
TGTGCCAGCAGCTCCATTAGCGGCGATACGCAGTATTTT CASSSISGDTQYF TRBJ2-3 TRBV7-9 . .
TGCAGCGTTGGAGCTAAGGGAGAGTGGAGGGCTTTCTTT CSVGAKGEWRAFF TRBJ1-1 TRBV29-1 . .
TGCGCCAGCAGTTTAACAGGGAGCTCCTACGAGCAGTACTTC CASSLTGSSYEQYF TRBJ2-7 TRBV5-1 . .
TGTGCCAGCAGCGTAGGGGTCCAGGGGTACGAGCAGTACTTC CASSVGVQGYEQYF TRBJ2-7 TRBV9 . .
TGTGCCAGCAGGGACCCGGGACAGAATGAAAAACTGTTTTTT CASRDPGQNEKLFF TRBJ1-4 TRBV25-1 TRBD1 .
TGTGCCAGCAGCGTGGGGAGTAGACCTGACGCCGGGGAGCTGTTTTTT CASSVGSRPDAGELFF TRBJ2-2 TRBV9 . once
TGTGCCAGCAGCATGGACGGTTACGAGCAGTACTTC CASSMDGYEQYF TRBJ2-7 TRBV5-4 . once
TGCGCCAGCAGCCAAGATGTCCAGGTGGGCTACACCTTC CASSQDVQVGYTF TRBJ1-2 TRBV4-3 . few
TGTGCCAGTAGCCCAACATCGAACACCGGGGAGCTGTTTTTT CASSPTSNTGELFF TRBJ2-2 TRBV19 . .
TGCGCCAGCAGCTTGCGAGGGGGGGCTGAAAAACTGTTTTTT CASSLRGGAEKLFF TRBJ1-4 TRBV5-1 . once
TGTGCCAGTACCACCAGGGGGTATAGCAATCAGCCCCAGCATTTT CASTTRGYSNQPQHF TRBJ1-5 TRBV19 TRBD1 .
TGTGCCAGCAACCCTACTAGCACGGAGCAGTTCTTC CASNPTSTEQFF TRBJ2-1 TRBV2 . .
TGTGCCAGCAGTGAATTTGGGGCTACGCAGTATTTT CASSEFGATQYF TRBJ2-3 TRBV2 . .
TGTGCCAGTAGGCCCGACAACGCAGATACGCAGTATTTT CASRPDNADTQYF TRBJ2-3 TRBV19 . few
TGTGCCAGCAGTGCGTCTGGGGCCAACGTCCTGACTTTC CASSASGANVLTF TRBJ2-6 TRBV28 . .
TGTGCCAGCAGCCAACAGGTTAACACTGAAGCTTTCTTT CASSQQVNTEAFF TRBJ1-1 TRBV7-3 . .
TGTGCCAGCAGCTGGCAGGGGATTAACTATGGCTACCCCTTC CASSWQGINYGYPF TRBJ1-2 TRBV5-4 . .
TGTGCCAGCAGTTTACAGGGGGGAGATCAGCCCCAGCATTTT CASSLQGGDQPQHF TRBJ1-5 TRBV27 TRBD1 .
TGTGCCAGCAGTCCCCGGGGTGGGGCCAACGTCCTGACTTTC CASSPRGGANVLTF TRBJ2-6 TRBV7-6 . few
TGTGCCGCCGGTACTCGCAATGAAAAACTGTTTTTT CAAGTRNEKLFF TRBJ1-4 TRBV19 . .
TGCGCCAGCAGCACCGGGACAGGGGCCGGGCAGCCCCAGCATTTT CASSTGTGAGQPQHF TRBJ1-5 TRBV4-1 TRBD1 .
TGTGCCAGCAGCCAAGGGGAGGGCCTAACCTCGGGAGGCTACACCTTC CASSQGEGLTSGGYTF TRBJ1-2 TRBV4-2 . .
TGTGCCAGCAGTTTATTACAGGGGGCCTTCGAGCAGTACTTC CASSLLQGAFEQYF TRBJ2-7 TRBV28 TRBD1 .
TGTGCCAGCAGCTTGGTGGCGGGGAGTGAGCAGTTCTTC CASSLVAGSEQFF TRBJ2-1 TRBV5-4 . few
TGTGCCAGCAGTTCCCGGGAGGACGTGAACACTGAAGCTTTCTTT CASSSREDVNTEAFF TRBJ1-1 TRBV28 . .
TGTGCCAGCAGCCTACCGGGCGGGATCCCCTCTGGAAACACCATATATTTT CASSLPGGIPSGNTIYF TRBJ1-3 TRBV5-4 . .
TGCGCCAGCAGTCATCCAGGGTCGGATACGCAGTATTTT CASSHPGSDTQYF TRBJ2-3 TRBV5-1 . .
TGTGCCAGCAGCCATGAGAGCGCGGATACGCAGTATTTT CASSHESADTQYF TRBJ2-3 TRBV14 . .
TGTGCCAGCAGTCATTGTGAGCTGTTTTTT CASSHCELFF TRBJ2-2 TRBV28 . once
TGTGCCAGCACACAAGGACAGGGGGGCACAGATACGCAGTATTTT CASTQGQGGTDTQYF TRBJ2-3 TRBV6-5 TRBD1 .
TGCGCCAGCAGCCGGCAGGGTGACAATCAGCCCCAGCATTTT CASSRQGDNQPQHF TRBJ1-5 TRBV4-1 . .
TGTGCCAGCAGTTTCCCCGGGACAGACAACACCGGGGAGCTGTTTTTT CASSFPGTDNTGELFF TRBJ2-2 TRBV27 TRBD1 few
TGTGCCAGCAGCACCGGGAACTTATATCAGCCCCAGCATTTT CASSTGNLYQPQHF TRBJ1-5 TRBV6-5 . .
TGCGCCAGCAGCTTGGTGCAGTTCACCGGGGAGCTGTTTTTT CASSLVQFTGELFF TRBJ2-2 TRBV5-1 . once
TGTGCCAGCAGCTTAGGGGACAGAAGGGCGGTGAACTATGGCTACACCTTC CASSLGDRRAVNYGYTF TRBJ1-2 TRBV7-9 TRBD1 few
TGCAGCGTTGGACAGACACAAGAGACCCAGTACTTC CSVGQTQETQYF TRBJ2-5 TRBV29-1 . .
TGTGCCAGCAGCTTTGGGACAAACACAGATACGCAGTATTTT CASSFGTNTDTQYF TRBJ2-3 TRBV28 . .
TGTGCCAGCAGCGCAGGGACAGGGAGGGAAATGAACACTGAAGCTTTCTTT CASSAGTGREMNTEAFF TRBJ1-1 TRBV5-4 TRBD1 .
TGTGCCAGCACCCAACAGGTACACACTGAAGCTTTCTTT CASTQQVHTEAFF TRBJ1-1 TRBV6-1 . .
TGTGCCAGCAGCTTCGTAGGGGCAGCCCAAGAGACCCAGTACTTC CASSFVGAAQETQYF TRBJ2-5 TRBV5-8 . .
TGTGCCAGCAGTTTTGGCCAGGGGGACGATAGGTACTTC CASSFGQGDDRYF TRBJ2-7 TRBV27 TRBD1 .